This T cell receptor beta chain is from a study of T cells after yellow fever vaccination. For the study at large: SMART-Seq v4 Ultra Low Input prepared the low-cell-number fractions.

This clonotype was counted ten times or more. Study-level points and caveats: Re-detected after boosting: most primary clones, 95% to 98% of CD4 and 80% to 90% of CD8.

The CDR3 is 14 residues long. The V end was cut by 2 bases, the J end by 4 bases, with 11 bases between. From germline, CDR1 is LGHNA and CDR2 YNFKEQ. MiXCR, run by TCRdb on the 5' RACE reads, gives a single entry per CDR3 protein. The sample carries over 4,000 distinct CDR3 sequences, over 3% recorded once. The chain links TRBV4-2 to TRBJ2-5, with a possible D match to TRBD1 (5 bases). The clonotype comes from a man younger than 40 who received the YFV17D yellow fever vaccine. The input for sequencing was PBMCs, either bulk or a sorted T-cell subset (CD4+, CD8+, memory, or dextramer-sorted; not recorded which), taken 15 days after the yellow fever booster vaccination. DNA of the CDR3: TGTGCCAGCAGCCAAAGTAGGGGTGCAGAGACCCAGTACTTC. Its translation is CASSQSRGAETQYF.